These T cell receptor beta chains were read from a single sample in a study of blood T cell repertoires in COVID-19. The assay was immunoSEQ multiplex PCR, and TCRdb's table has in-frame clones only and misses some. Counted here are 150,000 to 200,000 clones, 85% to 95% occurring once; the ten biggest clones make up 3.5% to 5%. The sample was peripheral blood. The receptors here all came from a woman between 45 and 60 years old with acute or convalescent COVID-19. Each CDR3 is given with its conserved first and last residue. A D gene is named only where the DNA matches it firmly.

j_call v_call d_call cdr3_aa
TRBJ2-1 TRBV2 TRBD2 CASRKLSGSSYNEQFF
TRBJ1-1 TRBV19 . CASSIEVTGSDRNTEAFF
TRBJ2-1 TRBV7-2 . CASSLSLFYYNEQFF
TRBJ2-7 TRBV14 . CATWAGWTYEQYF
TRBJ1-2 TRBV28 TRBD1 CASSHRGLRGGYTF
TRBJ2-1 TRBV27 TRBD2 CASSLDLSRTRIKNEQFF
TRBJ2-7 TRBV5-6 TRBD2 CASSLKAGDSSYEQYF
TRBJ2-3 TRBV6-5 TRBD1 CASSYFAGGLDTQYF
TRBJ1-1 TRBV7-3 . CASSQWTAPYTEAFF
TRBJ1-4 TRBV20-1 . CSASGREKLFF
TRBJ2-1 TRBV9 . CASSVGLINEQFF
TRBJ2-2 TRBV29-1 . CSVGSGSGGELFF
TRBJ1-1 TRBV19 . CASTWGGTGTEAFF
TRBJ1-1 TRBV15 TRBD1 CATSKRQGLVGTEAFF
TRBJ1-1 TRBV7-9 . CASSSLVNTEAFF
TRBJ2-7 TRBV4-1 TRBD1 CASSRTGGDNSYEQYF
TRBJ2-2 TRBV5-8 TRBD2 CASSSRTSGTGELFF
TRBJ1-3 TRBV29-1 . CSAVGGVFDNTIYF
TRBJ1-1 TRBV19 TRBD1 CASRVTGAATEAFF
TRBJ1-4 TRBV30 TRBD1 CAWTNDREDEKLFF
TRBJ2-2 TRBV6-2/TRBV6-3 TRBD1 CASSRQGMTGELFF
TRBJ2-7 TRBV28 TRBD2 CASTTGTSIYEQYF
TRBJ2-5 TRBV3-1/TRBV3-2 . CASSQDWGDQETQYF
TRBJ1-4 TRBV5-8 TRBD1 CASSYAQGVRPLGNEKLFF
TRBJ2-5 TRBV3-1/TRBV3-2 TRBD1 CASRLGTGGPETQYF
TRBJ2-7 TRBV19 TRBD1 CASSLDRVEEQYF
TRBJ2-2 TRBV9 . CASSNGGGELFF
TRBJ1-1 TRBV6-1 . CASSEPREHRRNTEAFF
TRBJ2-7 TRBV7-2 TRBD1 CASSAYRGKPYEQYF
TRBJ1-2 TRBV19 TRBD1 CASSSGGYGYTF